The entry below describes one T cell receptor beta chain. No antigen is known for it. Germline assignment: CDR1 MDHEN and CDR2 SYDVKM. The V gene end was trimmed by 8 bases and the J gene end by 2 bases; junction bases not matched to a gene: 4. This CDR3 is built from 13 residues. The entry originates in a study of T cell responses to AZD1222 COVID-19 vaccine. Study results and caveats: Spike-wide coverage was observed for vaccine-associated CD4 TCRs, with dominant responses at 160-218 and 743-854. Sampled repertoires all dated from after the peak T cell response. There were mostly white British donors and more females than males, and clonal diversity was possibly underestimated.

Libraries were prepared by immunoSEQ multiplex PCR; TCRdb keeps only in-frame clonotypes and omits some of them. The table has approximately 130,000 clones, 80% to 95% seen once. This sequence originates from an adult in good health. The chain joins TRBV28 to TRBJ2-7, with 9 bases aligning to TRBD2. Sequencing was performed on peripheral blood, taken on day 0 of AZD1222 vaccination. Here the CDR3 DNA reads TGTGCCAGCGAGACTAGCGGTACCTACGAGCAGTACTTC. It encodes CASETSGTYEQYF.